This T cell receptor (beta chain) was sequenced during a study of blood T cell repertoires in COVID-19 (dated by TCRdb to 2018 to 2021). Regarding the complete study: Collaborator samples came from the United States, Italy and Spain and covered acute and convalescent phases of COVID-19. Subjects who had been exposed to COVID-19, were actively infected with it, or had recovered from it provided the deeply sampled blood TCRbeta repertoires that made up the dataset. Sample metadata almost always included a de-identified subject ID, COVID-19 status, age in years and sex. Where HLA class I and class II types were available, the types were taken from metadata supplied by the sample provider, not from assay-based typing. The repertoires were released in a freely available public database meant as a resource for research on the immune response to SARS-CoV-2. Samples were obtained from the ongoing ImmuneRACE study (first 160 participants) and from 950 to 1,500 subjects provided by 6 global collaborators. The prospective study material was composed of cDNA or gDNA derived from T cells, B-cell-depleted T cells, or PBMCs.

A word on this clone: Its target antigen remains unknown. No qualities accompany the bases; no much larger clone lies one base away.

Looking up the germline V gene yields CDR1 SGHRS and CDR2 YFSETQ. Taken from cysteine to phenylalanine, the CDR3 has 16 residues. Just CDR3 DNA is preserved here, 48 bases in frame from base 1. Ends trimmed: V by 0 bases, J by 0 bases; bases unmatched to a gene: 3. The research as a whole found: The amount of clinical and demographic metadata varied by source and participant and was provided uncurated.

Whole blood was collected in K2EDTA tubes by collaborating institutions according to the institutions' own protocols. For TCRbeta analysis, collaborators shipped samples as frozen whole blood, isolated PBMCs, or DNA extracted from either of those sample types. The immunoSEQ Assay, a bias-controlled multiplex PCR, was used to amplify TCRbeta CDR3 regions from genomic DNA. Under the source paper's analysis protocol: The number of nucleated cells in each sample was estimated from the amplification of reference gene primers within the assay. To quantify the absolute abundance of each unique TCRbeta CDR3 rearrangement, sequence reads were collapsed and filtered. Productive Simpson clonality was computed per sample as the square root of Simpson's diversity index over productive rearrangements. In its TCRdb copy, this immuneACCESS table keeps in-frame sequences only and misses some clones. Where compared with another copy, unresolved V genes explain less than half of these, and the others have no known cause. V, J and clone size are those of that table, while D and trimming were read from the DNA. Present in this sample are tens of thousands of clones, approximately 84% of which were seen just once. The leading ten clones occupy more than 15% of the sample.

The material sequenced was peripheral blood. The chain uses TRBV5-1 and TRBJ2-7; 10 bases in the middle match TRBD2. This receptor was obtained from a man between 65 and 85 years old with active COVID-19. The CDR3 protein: CASSLGSSGSSYEQYF. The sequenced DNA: TGCGCCAGCAGCTTGGGGTCTAGCGGGAGCTCCTACGAGCAGTACTTC.